These 29 T cell receptor beta chains originate from one sample sequenced in a study of CXCR3 chemokines and chemotherapy response in bladder cancer. In TCRdb, the PCR reads were re-called with MiXCR into one record per CDR3 protein. The sample contains a few thousand distinct CDR3 sequences, around 17% of which appear only once. Sampling was conducted from a patient whose treatment included neoadjuvant chemotherapy. The receptors shown here come from a human donor with bladder cancer that did not respond to neoadjuvant chemotherapy.

This clonotype rates as medium-sized. This sequence joins TRBV27 and TRBJ2-7; TRBD2 agrees at 12 bases. CDR1 and CDR2 (germline): MNHEY, SMNVEV (reference sequence). The CDR3 loop spans 15 amino acids. Trimming at V came to 3 bases and at J to 5 bases, leaving 5 bases not matched to a gene. CDR3: CASSLTSGGGNEQYF. The CDR3, as DNA: TGTGCCAGCAGTTTGACTAGCGGGGGAGGCAACGAGCAGTACTTC.

V usage is TRBV7-3 and J usage is TRBJ2-6, with D unclear. Trimming cost V 2 bases and J 0 bases, with 5 bases left between them. The CDR3 length is 15 residues. The germline V gene has CDR1 SGHTA and CDR2 FQGTGA. CDR3 bases: TGTGCCAGCAGCTTACTCCCCTCTGGGGCCAACGTCCTGACTTTC. Translation: CASSLLPSGANVLTF.

Many counts were recorded for this clonotype. The chain recombines TRBV15 with TRBJ1-4, with 9 bases identical to TRBD1. Looked up from germline, CDR1 is LNHNV and CDR2 is YYDKDF (reference sequence). CDR3 size: 19 residues. Unmatched junction bases numbered 13, after V lost 0 bases and J lost 5 bases. The CDR3 spells CATSRDRRRLGQGNEKLFF. CDR3 in DNA: TGTGCCACCAGCAGAGATCGAAGGAGGTTAGGACAGGGGAATGAAAAACTGTTTTTT.

This clonotype is large (0.1 to 1%) within its sample. This chain uses TRBV19 with TRBJ1-2, with TRBD1 identical over 9 bases. Germline V CDR1 and CDR2: LNHDA, SQIVND (reference sequence). The V segment lost 6 bases and the J segment 5 bases; nucleotides outside the gene matches: 16. CDR3 size: 17 residues. CDR3 sequence reads: CASSPIPILGQGYGYTF. CDR3 nucleotide sequence: TGTGCCAGTAGCCCCATCCCCATTCTGGGACAGGGATATGGCTACACCTTC.

This clonotype is medium-sized (0.01 to 0.1%). V usage is TRBV12-3 or TRBV12-4 and J usage is TRBJ1-6; 7 positions agree with TRBD1. J gave up 9 bases and V 6 bases, and 8 bases lay outside the gene matches. The CDR3 consists of 14 residues. CDR3 bases: TGTGCCAGCAGCTACCGACAGGGTGTTTCACCCCTCCACTTT. Its translation is CASSYRQGVSPLHF.

This clonotype was seen ten or more times. The chain employs TRBV28 and TRBJ2-7; D not certain. Germline CDR1 and CDR2: MDHEN and SYDVKM. This CDR3 contains 11 residues. Between the trimmed V and J ends, which lost 7 bases and 3 bases, there was a span of 7 bases. The CDR3 protein is CASKGFYEQYF. The CDR3 nucleotides are TGTGCCAGCAAAGGTTTCTACGAGCAGTACTTC.

About this clonotype itself: One base separates it from a far larger clone, so it is likely a read error. This rearrangement joins TRBV6-2 or TRBV6-3 to TRBJ2-2; TRBD2 is a possible D gene (7 bases). Germline V gene sequence: CDR1 MNHEY, CDR2 SVGEGT. V was shortened by 5 bases and J by 4 bases, with 14 bases between the two germline ends. The CDR3 is made up of 15 amino acids. The CDR3 protein is CASSEGGDPTGELFF. The CDR3 DNA reads TGTGCCAGCAGTGAGGGGGGGGATCCCACCGGGGAGCTGTTTTTT.

The chain links TRBV2 to TRBJ2-3; TRBD2 matches 8 bases. CDR1 is SNHLY and CDR2 is FYNNEI in the germline V gene. Losses at the gene ends were 5 bases for V and 0 bases for J; bases not matched to a gene: 10. The CDR3 is made up of 17 amino acids. CDR3 protein: CASSPTGGPLSTDTQYF. CDR3 DNA sequence: TGTGCCAGCAGTCCGACGGGGGGGCCTTTAAGCACAGATACGCAGTATTTT.

On this clonotype itself: With only one base between it and a far larger clone, this is likely a read error. The conserved phenylalanine or tryptophan is not found at the CDR3 terminus, so this likely reflects a read error. The rearrangement links TRBV19 to TRBJ2-1, with D hard to call. The germline V and J ends were trimmed by 9 bases and 1 base, with 16 bases remaining between them. CDR3 length: 15 residues. Germline V gives CDR1 LNHDA, CDR2 SQIVND (reference sequence). CDR3 in DNA: TGTGCCAGCAGCCCCAGGCCTGTTTCCTACAATGAGCAGTTCTTA. Translation: CASSPRPVSYNEQFL.

This clonotype came up a few times. This rearrangement joins TRBV28 to TRBJ2-7; D is unresolved. V was clipped by 2 bases and J by 5 bases, with 7 bases between them. The CDR3 totals 12 residues. The germline CDR1 and CDR2 sequences are MDHEN and SYDVKM. This CDR3 reads CASSLTQDEQYF. CDR3 bases: TGTGCCAGCAGTTTAACGCAGGACGAGCAGTACTTC. Variable domain in full (rest from reference TRBV28 and TRBJ2-7): DVKVTQSSRYLVKRTGEKVFLECVQDMDHENMFWYRQDPGLGLRLIYFSYDVKMKEKGDIPEGYSVSREKKERFSLILESASTNQTSMYLCASSLTQDEQYFGPGTRLTVT.

By share of the sample, this clonotype is medium-sized. The chain combines TRBV5-6 with TRBJ2-7; 8 nucleotides align to TRBD1. Germline-derived CDR1 and CDR2 are SGHDT and YYEEEE. Trimming took 3 bases from V and 2 from J; bases not matched to a gene: 4. The CDR3 consists of 14 residues. The CDR3 bases are TGTGCCAGCAGCTGGGGACAGGTCACCTACGAGCAGTACTTC. As protein: CASSWGQVTYEQYF.

By frequency in the sample, this clonotype is medium-sized (0.01 to 0.1%). The rearrangement joins TRBV19 to TRBJ2-3; D is possibly TRBD1 (6 bases). CDR1 LNHDA and CDR2 SQIVND come from the germline V gene (reference sequence). The V end was cut by 5 bases, the J end by 7 bases, with 10 bases between. The CDR3 has 12 amino acids. CDR3 residues: CASSRDRNTQYF. The CDR3 DNA reads TGTGCCAGTAGTCGAGACAGGAATACGCAGTATTTT. The full variable domain, completed using reference TRBV19 and TRBJ2-3, is DGGITQSPKYLFRKEGQNVTLSCEQNLNHDAMYWYRQDPGQGLRLIYYSQIVNDFQKGDIAEGYSVSREKKESFPLTVTSAQKNPTAFYLCASSRDRNTQYFGPGTRLTVL.

This clonotype counts as medium-sized. The chain links TRBV11-1 to TRBJ2-7; the match to TRBD1 covers 8 bases. V lost 5 bases to trimming and J lost 6 bases; unmatched junction nucleotides: 9. The CDR3 spans 14 residues. In germline, CDR1 is SGHAT, CDR2 FQDESV (reference sequence). The CDR3 loop is CASSKQGVIGEQYF. Written as DNA, the CDR3 is TGTGCCAGCAGCAAACAGGGGGTGATCGGCGAGCAGTACTTC. Together with reference TRBV11-1 and TRBJ2-7, the CDR3 gives the full variable domain: EAEVAQSPRYKITEKSQAVAFWCDPISGHATLYWYRQILGQGPELLVQFQDESVVDDSQLPKDRFSAERLKGVDSTLKIQPAELGDSAMYLCASSKQGVIGEQYFGPGTRLTVT.

This sequence joins TRBV2 and TRBJ1-5; D is ambiguous. This CDR3 has 17 amino acids. Germline V lookup: CDR1 SNHLY, CDR2 FYNNEI. Trimming took 2 bases from V and 2 from J, leaving 16 bases between them. This CDR3 reads CASSESWVSAGNQPQHF. In DNA, the CDR3 is TGTGCCAGCAGTGAAAGTTGGGTATCGGCTGGCAATCAGCCCCAGCATTTT. Together with reference TRBV2 and TRBJ1-5, the CDR3 gives the full variable domain: EPEVTQTPSHQVTQMGQEVILRCVPISNHLYFYWYRQILGQKVEFLVSFYNNEISEKSEIFDDQFSVERPDGSNFTLKIRSTKLEDSAMYFCASSESWVSAGNQPQHFGDGTRLSIL.

The V call is TRBV7-2, the J call TRBJ2-7; 7 nucleotides agree with TRBD2. The CDR3 totals 15 residues. Trimming cost V 1 base and J 4 bases; bases outside gene matches: 7. Germline V CDR1 and CDR2: SGHTA, FQGNSA. The CDR3 bases are TGTGCCAGCAGCTTAGGTAGCGGGTGGGCTTACGAGCAGTACTTC. Translating it yields CASSLGSGWAYEQYF.

The chain employs TRBV10-3 and TRBJ1-2, with TRBD1 identical over 9 bases. This CDR3 is 19 amino acids long. V lost 4 bases to trimming and J lost 1 base; unmatched junction nucleotides: 16. Germline CDR1 is ENHRY and CDR2 is SYGVKD. This CDR3 reads CAISGNSGTGTSFNYGYTF. The CDR3 nucleotides read TGTGCCATCAGTGGAAACTCCGGGACAGGGACCTCTTTTAACTATGGCTACACCTTC.

On this clonotype: It is likely a read error: a sequence one base away is far more abundant. The chain is built from TRBV27 and TRBJ2-3; maybe TRBD1 (5 bases). The germline V gene encodes CDR1 MNHEY and CDR2 SMNVEV (reference sequence). The CDR3 covers 15 residues. In DNA, the CDR3 is TGTGCCAGCAGTTACTCAGGGCAGGGCACAGATACGCGGTATTTT. This translates into CASSYSGQGTDTRYF.

Relative to its sample, this clonotype is large. The V call is TRBV19, the J call TRBJ2-6, with D tentatively TRBD1 or TRBD2 (6 bases each). The V end was cut by 5 bases, the J end by 4 bases, with 18 bases between. Germline lookup yields CDR1 LNHDA and CDR2 SQIVND (reference sequence). The CDR3 extends over 17 amino acids. In DNA form, the CDR3 reads TGTGCCAGTAGTTCCCCGAAAGGGGGGTCCGGGGCCAACGTCCTGACTTTC. Translating it yields CASSSPKGGSGANVLTF.

In this sample, this clonotype turned up many times. The rearrangement links TRBV20-1 to TRBJ1-2; TRBD1 is a possible D gene (6 bases). The CDR3 consists of 16 residues. V lost 4 bases, J lost 4 bases, and 22 bases lay in between. Germline V gene sequence: CDR1 DFQATT, CDR2 SNEGSKA (reference sequence). This CDR3 is CSATGFVGADGYGYTF. CDR3 nucleotides: TGCAGTGCTACCGGATTCGTGGGGGCTGACGGCTATGGCTACACCTTC.

The rearrangement uses TRBV7-2 and TRBJ2-2; D unresolved. The CDR3 loop spans 15 amino acids. Germline V gene sequence: CDR1 SGHTA, CDR2 FQGNSA. The CDR3 DNA reads as TGTGCTATCAGCTATGGACGTACGAACACCGGGGAGCTGTTTTTT. Residues: CAISYGRTNTGELFF.

This clonotype was observed a handful of times. A single base is all that separates this from a far larger clone, so a read error is likely. The chain recombines TRBV6-1 with TRBJ2-1; 9 bases are shared with TRBD1. Germline CDR1 is MNHNS and CDR2 is SASEGT. Trimming removed 4 bases from V and 13 bases from J; junction bases left unmatched: 14. This CDR3 has 15 amino acids. CDR3 loop: CASSGIQGAQETQFF. The CDR3, as DNA: TGTGCCAGCAGTGGGATACAGGGGGCCCAAGAGACCCAGTTCTTC.

V gene TRBV2 combines with J gene TRBJ1-5; D may be TRBD1 (5 bases). Trimming pared 5 bases from V and 6 bases from J, leaving 14 bases between. Looked up from germline, CDR1 is SNHLY and CDR2 is FYNNEI. This CDR3 has 14 residues. CDR3 sequence reads: CASSYDSGGQPQHF. CDR3 nucleotides: TGTGCCAGCAGTTATGACAGCGGCGGTCAGCCCCAGCATTTT.

This clonotype appeared many times. The chain uses TRBV28 and TRBJ1-2; no clear D gene. This CDR3 comprises 11 residues. Germline-derived CDR1 and CDR2 are MDHEN and SYDVKM. Trimming stripped 6 bases from V and 3 bases from J, with 5 bases between. The CDR3 sequence is CASRVDYGYTF. The CDR3 region has the DNA TGTGCCAGCAGGGTGGACTATGGCTACACCTTC.

This clonotype came up many times. The chain is built from TRBV6-5 and TRBJ2-7, with D possibly being TRBD1 (6 bases). This CDR3 has 14 residues. Between the trimmed V and J ends, which lost 2 bases and 0 bases, there was a span of 8 bases. Germline V lookup: CDR1 MNHEY, CDR2 SVGAGI. CDR3 DNA sequence: TGTGCCAGCAGTTACAGGGGGTTCTCCTACGAGCAGTACTTC. Translated, it gives CASSYRGFSYEQYF.

The V call is TRBV12-3 or TRBV12-4, the J call TRBJ2-7; D is uncertain. V lost 3 bases, J lost 3 bases, and 3 bases lay in between. The CDR3 consists of 11 residues. The CDR3 DNA reads TGTGCCAGCAGTTTTAACTACGAGCAGTACTTC. It encodes CASSFNYEQYF.

Many counts were recorded for this clonotype. The V and J genes are TRBV5-4 and TRBJ2-3; D is ambiguous. Germline CDR1 SGHNT, CDR2 YYREEE (reference sequence). Trimming took 3 bases from V and 2 from J, leaving 1 base between them. The CDR3 length is 11 residues. The chain's CDR3 is CASSYTDTQYF. The CDR3 nucleotides read TGTGCCAGCAGCTACACAGATACGCAGTATTTT.

At least ten counts were recorded for this clonotype. V is TRBV20-1 and J is TRBJ2-5; TRBD2 aligns across 11 bases. Per germline, CDR1 DFQATT and CDR2 SNEGSKA (reference sequence). V gave up 5 bases and J gave up 0 bases; unmatched junction bases: 2. The CDR3 spans 14 residues. CDR3 in DNA: TGCAGTGCTGTAGCGGGGGGGAACCAAGAGACCCAGTACTTC. It yields the protein CSAVAGGNQETQYF.

Note on this clonotype: A far more abundant clone sits one base away, making this likely a read error. The CDR3 protein is CANSLEGRLDTQYF. CDR3 in DNA: TGTGCCAACAGCCTCGAAGGGCGGTTGGATACGCAGTATTTT. The chain joins TRBV5-5 to TRBJ2-3; D uncertain. The CDR3 extends over 14 amino acids. Germline lookup yields CDR1 SGHKS and CDR2 YYEKEE (reference sequence).

This clonotype was seen more than once but under ten times. It is likely a read error: a sequence one base away is far more abundant. The chain combines TRBV6-6 with TRBJ2-1, with D possibly matching TRBD1 (6 bases). CDR1 and CDR2 (germline): MNHNY, SVGAGI (reference sequence). The CDR3 spans 13 residues. V was pared by 2 bases and J by 13 bases, with 15 bases between. CDR3 sequence (DNA): TGTGCCAGCAGTTACCTTTCAGGGGAGACCCAGTTCTTC. This translates into CASSYLSGETQFF.